A selection of T cell receptor beta chains follows, all from one sample in a study of CD8 T cells in Susac syndrome. TCRdb re-called the immunoSEQ multiplex PCR reads with MiXCR, one entry per CDR3 protein. The data contain roughly 140,000 distinct CDR3 sequences, 94% of them seen just once; the ten biggest clones take up 0.27%. Source material: CD8+ T cells from PBMCs. Every receptor here comes from a human donor in good health. The CDR3 runs from the conserved cysteine through the conserved F or W. A D gene is named only where the DNA matches it firmly. The size of a clone is reported for some rows only, either as once, few or many, or as a class for expanded clones.

TRBV27	-	-	TRBJ2-2	CASSFSGFGAGELFF	TGTGCCAGCAGTTTTTCCGGGTTTGGGGCCGGGGAGCTGTTTTTT
TRBV7-6	-	TRBD1	TRBJ1-2	CASSLPLGTANYGYTF	TGTGCCAGCAGCTTACCCCTCGGGACAGCTAACTATGGCTACACCTTC
TRBV27	-	-	TRBJ2-5	CASSLSNSDQETQYF	TGTGCCAGCAGTTTATCGAACAGCGACCAAGAGACCCAGTACTTC
TRBV29-1	-	TRBD2	TRBJ2-7	CSVESPIASGISYEQYF	TGCAGCGTTGAATCCCCAATCGCCAGCGGGATCTCCTACGAGCAGTACTTC
TRBV2	-	TRBD2	TRBJ2-1	CATLIGTSGNEQFF	TGTGCCACACTGATCGGGACTAGCGGAAATGAGCAGTTCTTC
TRBV20-1	-	-	TRBJ2-2	CSARDLGTRGGELFF	TGCAGTGCTAGAGATCTCGGGACCAGGGGCGGGGAGCTGTTTTTT
TRBV28	-	TRBD1	TRBJ1-1	CASSAVDRDTEAFF	TGTGCCAGCAGCGCAGTGGACAGGGACACTGAAGCTTTCTTT
TRBV30	-	-	TRBJ1-1	CAWNERAPEAFF	TGTGCCTGGAACGAGAGGGCCCCTGAAGCTTTCTTT
TRBV30	-	-	TRBJ2-5	CAWSVSETQYF	TGTGCCTGGAGTGTAAGTGAGACCCAGTACTTC
TRBV12-3/TRBV12-4	-	-	TRBJ2-7	CASSLANDYEQYF	TGTGCCAGCAGTTTAGCCAATGACTACGAGCAGTACTTC
TRBV19	-	TRBD2	TRBJ2-2	CASSNYLSGLGVTGELFF	TGTGCCAGTAGTAACTACCTTAGCGGGCTCGGAGTTACCGGGGAGCTGTTTTTT
TRBV7-2	-	-	TRBJ2-7	CASSLASVEYEQYF	TGTGCCAGCAGCTTAGCATCGGTGGAATACGAGCAGTACTTC
TRBV4-3	-	-	TRBJ2-1	CASSQARRLYNEQFF	TGCGCCAGCAGCCAAGCGCGGCGACTTTACAATGAGCAGTTCTTC
TRBV18	once	TRBD2	TRBJ2-7	CASSPSSGSGYEQYF	TGTGCCAGCTCACCATCAAGCGGGAGTGGATACGAGCAGTACTTC
TRBV27	-	-	TRBJ2-7	CASSLGPRIYEQYF	TGTGCCAGCAGTTTAGGGCCCAGGATCTACGAGCAGTACTTC
TRBV29-1	-	-	TRBJ2-7	CSGVFRAAEQYF	TGCAGCGGGGTTTTTCGGGCCGCCGAGCAGTACTTC
TRBV11-2	-	-	TRBJ2-6	CASSLSQGGSGANVLTF	TGTGCCAGCAGCTTATCTCAGGGGGGGTCTGGGGCCAACGTCCTGACTTTC
TRBV27	-	-	TRBJ2-7	CASSFPHGEQYF	TGTGCCAGCAGTTTCCCCCATGGCGAGCAGTACTTC
TRBV4-3	-	TRBD2	TRBJ2-7	CASSPLGLAAAGEQYF	TGCGCCAGCAGCCCCCTCGGACTAGCGGCCGCGGGGGAGCAGTACTTC